This entry is about one T cell receptor beta chain. The antigen it binds to is not known. Per-nucleotide qualities are absent, and no much larger clonotype sits a single base away. V trim: 3 bases; J trim: 3 bases; unmatched bases: 6. The CDR3 runs 16 amino acids, cysteine and phenylalanine included. Only the CDR3 DNA is retained, 48 bases long and in frame from the first base. Reading the germline V gene (reference sequence) gives CDR1 SGHNT and CDR2 YYREEE. The data derive from a study of blood T cell repertoires in COVID-19 (dated by TCRdb to the early 2020s). Looking at the study overall: Samples from collaborators originated in the United States, Italy and Spain and spanned both the acute and convalescent phases of COVID-19. The material from the prospective study consisted of cDNA or gDNA derived from T cells, B-cell-depleted T cells, or PBMCs. Subjects who had been exposed to COVID-19, were actively infected with it, or had recovered from it provided the deeply sampled blood TCRbeta repertoires that made up the dataset. The repertoires were released in a freely available public database intended as a resource for research on the immune response to SARS-CoV-2. The samples were drawn from two sources: the first 160 participants of the ongoing ImmuneRACE study, and fewer than 1,500 subjects contributed by 6 global collaborators. The sample metadata nearly always contained a de-identified subject ID, COVID-19 status, age in years and sex. HLA class I and class II types, where available, came from metadata supplied by the sample provider rather than from assay-based typing.

Broad study findings and their caveats: The quantity of clinical and demographic metadata differed by source and by participant and was supplied without curation.

The immunoSEQ Assay, a bias-controlled multiplex PCR, was used to amplify TCRbeta CDR3 regions from genomic DNA. Per the original workflow: The number of nucleated cells in each sample was estimated by amplification of reference gene primers within the assay. To quantify the absolute abundance of each unique TCRbeta CDR3 rearrangement, sequence reads were collapsed and filtered. For each sample, productive Simpson clonality was calculated by taking the square root of Simpson's diversity index across productive rearrangements. This immuneACCESS table, as held by TCRdb, lists in-frame sequences with V and J called but not all clones. Of the missing ones, under half trace to an unresolved V gene in checked studies; the others have no known cause. V and J calls and clone size come straight from that table; D and trimming were deduced from the DNA. The sample data list approximately 400,000 clones, and approximately 90% of these were observed just once. The ten largest clones capture about 0.78% of the sample.

Enrolling through a virtual design, the prospective study's participants ranged in age from about 18 to 89 years and lived across about two dozen United States geographic areas. In the prospective study, participants were assigned to cohorts based on the clinical history participants reported in a screening survey and a study questionnaire. A participant counted as exposed if, within 2 weeks of entering the study, that participant had been in contact with someone who had a PCR-confirmed or clinician-diagnosed COVID-19 case. In the prospective study, mobile phlebotomists collected whole blood, serum and a nasopharyngeal or oropharyngeal swab from each participant. Prospective study participants could optionally give additional blood draws and questionnaires over a roughly two-month period. Before DNA extraction, blood samples from the prospective study were shipped at room temperature or frozen.

This sequence originates from a woman in her thirties or forties who had been exposed to COVID-19. Recombination connected TRBV5-4 to TRBJ2-2; the central 9 bases match TRBD1. Material for sequencing was PBMCs or T cells enriched from blood (not recorded which). The encoded CDR3 is CASSSGTGHDTGELFF. The nucleotide sequence is TGTGCCAGCAGCTCCGGGACAGGGCATGACACCGGGGAGCTGTTTTTT.